Shown below are 2 T cell receptor beta chains from a single sample sequenced in a study of shared clonotypes between healthy human individuals. The table came from immunoSEQ multiplex PCR; TCRdb's copy has only in-frame clones and leaves some out. The sample has approximately 2.4 million clones, around 95% seen once. The specimen was naive CD4+ T cells sorted from blood. The sample's subset: CD45RA+ positively selected. These receptors were collected from a man aged 18 to 35 in good health.

The chain uses TRBV5-4 and TRBJ1-2, with 10 bases aligning to TRBD1. Germline V gives CDR1 SGHNT, CDR2 YYREEE (reference sequence). The CDR3 consists of 14 residues. With 3 bases clipped from V and 8 bases from J, the junction kept 7 bases outside the gene matches. The CDR3 bases are TGTGCCAGCAGCTCACCGGGACAGGGGCGGGGCTACACCTTC. Translating gives CASSSPGQGRGYTF.

V gene TRBV5-4 combines with J gene TRBJ2-7, with 8 positions matching TRBD2. Trimming cost V 2 bases and J 5 bases; bases outside gene matches: 6. This CDR3 spans 14 amino acids. The V gene's germline CDR1 is SGHNT and CDR2 YYREEE (reference sequence). This chain's CDR3 is CASSFAGGYDEQYF. In nucleotides, the CDR3 is TGTGCCAGCAGCTTCGCGGGGGGCTACGACGAGCAGTACTTC.